This T cell receptor (beta chain) was observed in a study of shared clonotypes between healthy human individuals. Overall study: The people who gave samples were a couple of women and three men aged 18 to 49. Every donor yielded three CD4 naive, three CD4 memory, two CD8 naive and one CD8 memory plate.

The V segment lost 1 base and the J segment 5 bases; nucleotides outside the gene matches: 12. This CDR3 has 17 amino acids. Germline CDR1 SGHRS, CDR2 YFSETQ. For each subset, genomic DNA was distributed in equal portions over several immunoSEQ plates. Measured with immunoSEQ multiplex PCR; TCRdb has only the in-frame clones, and not every one. The sample consists of 2 million to 2.5 million clones, 95% of them appearing once. Points on this clone: Its antigen is not known.

Notes on the study in general: Larger estimated richness was generally seen in naive subsets than in memory subsets.

The receptor was derived from a man aged 18 to 29 in good health. Sample: naive CD4+ T cells sorted from blood. Subset described: CD45RA+ positively selected. V gene TRBV5-1 combines with J gene TRBJ2-3; 8 nucleotides agree with TRBD2. The CDR3 sequence is CASSLRIAGFQGDTQYF. The CDR3 DNA reads TGCGCCAGCAGCTTGCGGATAGCGGGGTTTCAAGGAGATACGCAGTATTTT.